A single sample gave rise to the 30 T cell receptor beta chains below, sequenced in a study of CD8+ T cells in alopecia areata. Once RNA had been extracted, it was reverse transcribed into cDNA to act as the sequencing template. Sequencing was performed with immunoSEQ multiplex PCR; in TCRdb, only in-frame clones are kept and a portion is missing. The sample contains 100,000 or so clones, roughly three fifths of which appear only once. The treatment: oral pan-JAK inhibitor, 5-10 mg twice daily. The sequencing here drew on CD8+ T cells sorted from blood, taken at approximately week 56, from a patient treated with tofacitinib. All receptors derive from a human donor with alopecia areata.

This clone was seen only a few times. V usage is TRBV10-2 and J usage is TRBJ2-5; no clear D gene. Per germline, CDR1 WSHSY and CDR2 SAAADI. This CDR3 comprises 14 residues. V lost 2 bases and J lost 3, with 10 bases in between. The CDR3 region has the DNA TGCGCCAGCAGTGAGGGGCCCTCCGAAGAGACCCAGTACTTC. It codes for CASSEGPSEETQYF.

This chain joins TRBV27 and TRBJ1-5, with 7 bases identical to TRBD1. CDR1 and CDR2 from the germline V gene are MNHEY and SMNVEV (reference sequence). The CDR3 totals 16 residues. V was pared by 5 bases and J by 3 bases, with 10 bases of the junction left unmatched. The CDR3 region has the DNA TGTGCCAGCAGTAAGACAGGGAGAGGGATCAATCAGCCCCAGCATTTT. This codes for CASSKTGRGINQPQHF.

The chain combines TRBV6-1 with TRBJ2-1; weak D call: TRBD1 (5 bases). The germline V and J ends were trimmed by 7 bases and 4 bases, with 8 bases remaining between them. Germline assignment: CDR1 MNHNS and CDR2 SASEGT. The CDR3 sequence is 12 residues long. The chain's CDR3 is CASKTAYNEQFF. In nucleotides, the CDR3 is TGTGCCAGCAAGACAGCTTACAATGAGCAGTTCTTC.

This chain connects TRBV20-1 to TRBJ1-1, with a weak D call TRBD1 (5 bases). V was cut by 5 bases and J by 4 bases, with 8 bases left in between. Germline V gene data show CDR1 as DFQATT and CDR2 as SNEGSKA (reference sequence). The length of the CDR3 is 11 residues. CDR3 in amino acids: CSALRGTEAFF. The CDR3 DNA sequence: TGCAGTGCTCTGAGGGGCACTGAAGCTTTCTTT.

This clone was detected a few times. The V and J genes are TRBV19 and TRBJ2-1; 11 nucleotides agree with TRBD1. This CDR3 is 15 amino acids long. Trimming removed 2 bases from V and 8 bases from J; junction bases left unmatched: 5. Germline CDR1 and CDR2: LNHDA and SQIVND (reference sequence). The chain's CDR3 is CASSIRDRGRDEQFF. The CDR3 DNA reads TGTGCCAGTAGTATAAGGGACAGGGGGAGAGATGAGCAGTTCTTC.

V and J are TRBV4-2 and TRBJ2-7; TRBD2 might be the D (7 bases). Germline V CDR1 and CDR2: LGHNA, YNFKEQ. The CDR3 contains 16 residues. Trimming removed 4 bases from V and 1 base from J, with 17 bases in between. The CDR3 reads CASSPVGGGVSYEQYF. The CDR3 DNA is TGTGCCAGCAGCCCAGTTGGGGGGGGCGTATCCTACGAGCAGTACTTC.

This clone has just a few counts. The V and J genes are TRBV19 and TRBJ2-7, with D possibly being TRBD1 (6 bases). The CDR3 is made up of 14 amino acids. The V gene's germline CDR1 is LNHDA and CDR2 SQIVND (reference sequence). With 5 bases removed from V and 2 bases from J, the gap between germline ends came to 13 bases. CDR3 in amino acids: CASSRVGDTYEQYF. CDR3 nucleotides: TGTGCCAGTAGTCGGGTGGGGGACACCTACGAGCAGTACTTC.

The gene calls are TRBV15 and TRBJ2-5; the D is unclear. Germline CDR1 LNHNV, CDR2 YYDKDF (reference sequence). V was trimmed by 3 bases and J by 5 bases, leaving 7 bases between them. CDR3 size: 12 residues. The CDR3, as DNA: TGTGCCACCAGCAGCGGTGGGGAGACCCAGTACTTC. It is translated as CATSSGGETQYF.

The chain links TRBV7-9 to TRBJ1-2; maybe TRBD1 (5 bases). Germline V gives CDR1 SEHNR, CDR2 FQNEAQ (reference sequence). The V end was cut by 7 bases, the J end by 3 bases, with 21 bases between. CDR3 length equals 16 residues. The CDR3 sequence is CASTHTGETVDYGYTF. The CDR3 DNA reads TGTGCCAGCACTCACACGGGGGAGACAGTTGACTATGGCTACACCTTC.

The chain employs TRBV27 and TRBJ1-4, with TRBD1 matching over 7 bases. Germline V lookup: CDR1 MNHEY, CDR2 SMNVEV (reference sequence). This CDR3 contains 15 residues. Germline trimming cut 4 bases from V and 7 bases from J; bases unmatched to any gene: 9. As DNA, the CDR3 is TGTGCCAGCAGTTACTCAGACAGGGTGGGTGAAAAACTGTTTTTT. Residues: CASSYSDRVGEKLFF.

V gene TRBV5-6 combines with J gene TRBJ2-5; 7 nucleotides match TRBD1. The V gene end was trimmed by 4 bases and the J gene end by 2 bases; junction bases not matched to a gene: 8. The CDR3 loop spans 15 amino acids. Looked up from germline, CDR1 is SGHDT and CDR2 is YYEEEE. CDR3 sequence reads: CASSPPGQPQETQYF. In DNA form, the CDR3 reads TGTGCCAGCAGCCCTCCGGGACAGCCTCAAGAGACCCAGTACTTC.

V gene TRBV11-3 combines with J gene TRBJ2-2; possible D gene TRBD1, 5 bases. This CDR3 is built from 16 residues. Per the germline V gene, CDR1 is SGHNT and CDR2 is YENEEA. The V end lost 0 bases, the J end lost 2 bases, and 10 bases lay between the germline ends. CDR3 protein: CASSLERQGNTGELFF. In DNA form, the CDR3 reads TGTGCCAGCAGCTTAGAACGGCAGGGCAACACCGGGGAGCTGTTTTTT.

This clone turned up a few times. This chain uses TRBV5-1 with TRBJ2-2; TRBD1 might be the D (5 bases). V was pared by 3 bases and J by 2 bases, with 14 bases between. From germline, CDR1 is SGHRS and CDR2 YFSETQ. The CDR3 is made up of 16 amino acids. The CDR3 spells CASSSHPDRNTGELFF. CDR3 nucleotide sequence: TGCGCCAGCAGCTCCCACCCCGACAGAAACACCGGGGAGCTGTTTTTT.

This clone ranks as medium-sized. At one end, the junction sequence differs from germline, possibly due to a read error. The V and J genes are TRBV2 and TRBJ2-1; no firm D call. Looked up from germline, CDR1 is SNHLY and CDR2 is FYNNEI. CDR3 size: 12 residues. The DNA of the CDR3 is TGTGCCAGCATTCTCCTGGACCGAAGTGGAGTCTTC. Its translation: CASILLDRSGVF.

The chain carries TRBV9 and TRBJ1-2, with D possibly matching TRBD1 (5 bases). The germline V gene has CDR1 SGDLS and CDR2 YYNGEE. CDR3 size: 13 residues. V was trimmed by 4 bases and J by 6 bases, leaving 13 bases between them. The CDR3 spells CASSSGTWNGYTF. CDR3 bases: TGTGCCAGCAGCTCGGGGACTTGGAATGGCTACACCTTC.

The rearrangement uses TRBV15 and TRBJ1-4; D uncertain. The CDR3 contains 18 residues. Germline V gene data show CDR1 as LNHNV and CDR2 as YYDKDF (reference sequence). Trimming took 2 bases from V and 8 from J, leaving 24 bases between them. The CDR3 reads CATSRNHHGRARGEKLFF. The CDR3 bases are TGTGCCACCAGCAGAAATCACCACGGCCGGGCCCGAGGGGAAAAACTGTTTTTT.

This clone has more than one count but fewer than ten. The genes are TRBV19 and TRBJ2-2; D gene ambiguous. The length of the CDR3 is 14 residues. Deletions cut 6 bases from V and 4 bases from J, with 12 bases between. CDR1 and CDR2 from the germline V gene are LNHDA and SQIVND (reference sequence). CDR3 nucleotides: TGTGCCAGTAGCAGTAAGGCCAGCACCGGGGAGCTGTTTTTT. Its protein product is CASSSKASTGELFF.

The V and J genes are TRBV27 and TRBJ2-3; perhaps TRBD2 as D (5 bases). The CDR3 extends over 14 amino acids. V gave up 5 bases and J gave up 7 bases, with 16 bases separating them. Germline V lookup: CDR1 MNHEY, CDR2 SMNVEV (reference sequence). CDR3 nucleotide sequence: TGTGCCAGCAGTGTTCGGGAACTTGGGAATACGCAGTATTTT. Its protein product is CASSVRELGNTQYF.

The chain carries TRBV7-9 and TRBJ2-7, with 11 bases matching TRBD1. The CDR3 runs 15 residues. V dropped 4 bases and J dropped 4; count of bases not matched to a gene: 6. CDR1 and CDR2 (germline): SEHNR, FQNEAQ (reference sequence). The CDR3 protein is CASSSTDRGLYEQYF. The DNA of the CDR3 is TGTGCCAGCAGCTCAACGGACAGGGGGCTGTACGAGCAGTACTTC.

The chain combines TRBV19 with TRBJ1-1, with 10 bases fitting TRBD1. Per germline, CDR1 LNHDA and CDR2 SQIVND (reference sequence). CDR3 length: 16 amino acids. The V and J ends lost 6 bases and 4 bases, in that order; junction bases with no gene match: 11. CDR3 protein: CASRLTAGQGSTEAFF. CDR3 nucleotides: TGTGCCAGTAGGCTAACCGCGGGACAGGGGAGCACTGAAGCTTTCTTT.

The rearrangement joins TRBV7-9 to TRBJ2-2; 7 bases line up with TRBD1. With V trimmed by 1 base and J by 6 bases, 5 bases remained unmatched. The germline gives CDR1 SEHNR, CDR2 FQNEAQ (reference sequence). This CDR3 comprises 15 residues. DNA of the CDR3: TGTGCCAGCAGCTTAGGACACAGGGGCGCCGGGGAGCTGTTTTTT. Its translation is CASSLGHRGAGELFF.

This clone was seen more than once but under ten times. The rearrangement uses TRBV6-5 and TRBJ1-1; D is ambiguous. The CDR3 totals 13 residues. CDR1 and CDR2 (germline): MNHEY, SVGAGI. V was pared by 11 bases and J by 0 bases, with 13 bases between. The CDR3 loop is CACGGQMNTEAFF. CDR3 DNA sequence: TGTGCCTGCGGCGGGCAGATGAACACTGAAGCTTTCTTT.

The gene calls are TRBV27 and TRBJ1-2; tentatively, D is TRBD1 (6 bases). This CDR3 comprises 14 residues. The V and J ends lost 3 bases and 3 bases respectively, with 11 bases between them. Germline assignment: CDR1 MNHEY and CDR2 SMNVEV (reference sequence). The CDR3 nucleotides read TGTGCCAGCAGTTTTGGGCAGGGGTACTATGGCTACACCTTC. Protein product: CASSFGQGYYGYTF.

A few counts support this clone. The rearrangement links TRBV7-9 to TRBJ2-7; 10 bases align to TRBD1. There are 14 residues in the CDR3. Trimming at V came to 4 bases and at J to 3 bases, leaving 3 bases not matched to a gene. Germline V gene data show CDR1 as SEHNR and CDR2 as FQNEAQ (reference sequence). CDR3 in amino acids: CASSSGDRGYEQYF. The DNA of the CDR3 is TGTGCCAGCAGCTCGGGGGACAGGGGCTACGAGCAGTACTTC.

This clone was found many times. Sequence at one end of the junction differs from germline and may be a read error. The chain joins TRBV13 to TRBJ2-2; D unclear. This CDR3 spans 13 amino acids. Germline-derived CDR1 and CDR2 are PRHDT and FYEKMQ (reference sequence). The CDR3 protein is CASNLGNTGELFF. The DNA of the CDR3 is TGTGCCAGCAACTTAGGGAACACCGGGGAGCTGTTTTTT. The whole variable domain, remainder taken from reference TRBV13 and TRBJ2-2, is AAGVIQSPRHLIKEKRETATLKCYPIPRHDTVYWYQQGPGQDPQFLISFYEKMQSDKGSIPDRFSAQQFSDYHSELNMSSLELGDSALYFCASNLGNTGELFFGEGSRLTVL.

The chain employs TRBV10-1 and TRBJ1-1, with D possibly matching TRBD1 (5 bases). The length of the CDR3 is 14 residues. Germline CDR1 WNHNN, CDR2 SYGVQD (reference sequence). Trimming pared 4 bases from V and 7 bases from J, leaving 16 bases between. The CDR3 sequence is CASSGTWGFGEAFF. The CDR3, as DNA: TGCGCCAGCAGTGGGACCTGGGGGTTTGGTGAAGCTTTCTTT.

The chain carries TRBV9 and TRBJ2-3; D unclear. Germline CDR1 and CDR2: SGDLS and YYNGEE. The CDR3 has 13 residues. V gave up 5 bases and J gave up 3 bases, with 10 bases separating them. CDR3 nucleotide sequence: TGTGCCAGCAGGTCTCCAGATACAGATACGCAGTATTTT. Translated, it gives CASRSPDTDTQYF.

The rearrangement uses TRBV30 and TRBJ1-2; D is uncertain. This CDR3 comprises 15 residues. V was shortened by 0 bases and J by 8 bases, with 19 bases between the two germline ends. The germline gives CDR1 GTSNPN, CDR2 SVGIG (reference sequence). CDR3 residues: CAWSVPRTDPRGYTF. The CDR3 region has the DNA TGTGCCTGGAGTGTACCCCGGACGGATCCACGGGGCTACACCTTC.

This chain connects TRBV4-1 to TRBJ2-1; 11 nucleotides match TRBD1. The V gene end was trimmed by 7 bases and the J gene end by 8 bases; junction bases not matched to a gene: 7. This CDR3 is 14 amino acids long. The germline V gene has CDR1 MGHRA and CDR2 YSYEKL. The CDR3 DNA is TGCGCCAGCACCGGACAGGGGGCCAGTTATGAGCAGTTCTTC. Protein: CASTGQGASYEQFF.

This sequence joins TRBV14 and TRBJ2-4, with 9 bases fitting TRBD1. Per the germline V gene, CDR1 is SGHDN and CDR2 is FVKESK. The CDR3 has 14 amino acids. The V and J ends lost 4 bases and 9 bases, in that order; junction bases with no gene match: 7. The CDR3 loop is CASSLTGTGTIQYF. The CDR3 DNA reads TGTGCCAGCAGCCTTACCGGGACAGGGACCATTCAGTACTTC.